This is a list of T cell receptor beta chains from one sample in a study of CD8 T cells in Susac syndrome. TCRdb fed the immunoSEQ multiplex PCR reads into MiXCR, producing one record per CDR3 protein. Of about 200,000 distinct CDR3 sequences in the sample, 85% to 95% are singletons; the top ten hold approximately 0.094%. Sequenced input: CD4+ T cells from PBMCs. All receptors come from a human donor in good health. Both conserved end residues are part of each CDR3.

TRBV27	14	TRBJ2-7	CASSTGGRAYEQYF
TRBV29-1	14	TRBJ2-5	CSVLPSTGQTAQYF
TRBV29-1	15	TRBJ2-6	CSAQTGVSGANVLTF
TRBV18	12	TRBJ2-7	CASSPQKYEQYF
TRBV5-1	15	TRBJ2-5	CASSLEHLGQETQYF
TRBV7-9	13	TRBJ2-7	CASAGTDFYEQYF
TRBV19	13	TRBJ2-5	CASSTPARETQYF
TRBV14	16	TRBJ2-1	CASSQEWVSRNNEQFF
TRBV12-3/TRBV12-4	11	TRBJ2-4	CASSSRSLQYF
TRBV19	12	TRBJ1-1	CASSILGTEAFF
TRBV9	16	TRBJ1-6	CASSVASQGRGSPLHF
TRBV29-1	14	TRBJ2-5	CSVDRSGGVETQYF
TRBV23-1	17	TRBJ2-1	CASSQGEGPIQRNEQFF
TRBV27	15	TRBJ2-1	CASSLSLPGINEQFF
TRBV7-3	14	TRBJ1-2	CASSLDRDSYGYTF
TRBV6-5	12	TRBJ1-1	CASSLGGMRAFF
TRBV11-2	16	TRBJ2-3	CASSSGTGSVTDTQYF
TRBV3-1	14	TRBJ2-2	CASSRGSSTGELFF
TRBV12-3/TRBV12-4	13	TRBJ2-7	CASSFGQDGEEYF
TRBV20-1	17	TRBJ2-3	CSALDGLAGVRLDTQYF
TRBV6-5	15	TRBJ1-5	CASSRAGTVNQPQHF
TRBV20-1	13	TRBJ1-5	CSAMDRGNQPQHF
TRBV6-2/TRBV6-3	15	TRBJ2-3	CASSSIAGDTDTQYF
TRBV5-6	15	TRBJ1-6	CASSKQGSVNSPLHF
TRBV20-1	15	TRBJ2-5	CSARDAGGLGETQYF